This T cell receptor (beta chain) comes out of a study of shared clonotypes between healthy human individuals. Execution of the assay was at deep level. The method was immunoSEQ multiplex PCR; TCRdb's version includes in-frame clones alone and lacks a portion of them. The sample lists 2 million to 2.5 million clones, 85% to 95% occurring once. Findings and limits, study-wide: The sharing of about 5% of naive CD4 clonotypes was seen across a few donors. Rarefaction demonstrated incomplete sorted-subset sequencing despite large depth.

CDR3 length equals 15 residues. The V end was cut by 2 bases, the J end by 1 base, with 9 bases between. Germline CDR1 and CDR2: SGHRS and YFSETQ. As concerns this clone: The antigen is undetermined.

CD4+ cells were split into CD45RA+ naive and CD45RA-negative memory subsets. The origin of this receptor is a man aged 18 to 35 in good health. The J gene is TRBJ2-2, the V gene TRBV5-1; D is ambiguous. The sequencing input was naive CD4+ T cells sorted from blood. Subset meaning: CD45RA+ positively selected. The CDR3 DNA follows: TGCGCCAGCAGCTTTCAAATGCTGAACACCGGGGAGCTGTTTTTT. Protein sequence: CASSFQMLNTGELFF.